This T cell receptor beta chain emerged from a study of T-cell reconstitution after alpha-beta-depleted transplantation in children. For TCRbeta, the library was prepared with unique molecular identifiers. TCRdb re-derived calls from the PCR reads in MiXCR, one entry per CDR3 protein. The table records about 610,000 distinct CDR3 sequences, 10% of them present only once. This clonotype was obtained from a human donor who donated a stem cell graft to a child with acute myeloid leukemia. The source was PBMCs from the stem cell graft donor, collected from the stem cell graft.

The CDR3 DNA reads TGTGCCAGTAGTATAGATCGTCTAGCGGGAGTTCTAGATGAGCAGTTCTTC. It encodes CASSIDRLAGVLDEQFF. This rearrangement joins TRBV19 to TRBJ2-1; 10 positions agree with TRBD2. CDR1 LNHDA and CDR2 SQIVND come from the germline V gene (reference sequence). The V segment lost 0 bases and the J segment 8 bases; nucleotides outside the gene matches: 10. The CDR3 spans 17 residues.